The table lists the clone carrying this TCR beta chain with a few counts. Sequencing was performed with immunoSEQ multiplex PCR; in TCRdb, only in-frame clones are kept and a portion is missing. The sample contains about 30,000 clones, 88% of which appear only once. The record originates from a study of PD-1 and CTLA-4 blockade in melanoma. CDR3 length: 15 residues. Germline CDR1 reads MDHEN; CDR2 reads SYDVKM. Unmatched junction bases numbered 10, after V lost 4 bases and J lost 8 bases. The V call is TRBV28, the J call TRBJ1-4; TRBD1 agrees at 7 bases. The starting material was CD8+ T cells from peripheral blood, obtained from a patient given anti-PD-1 treatment. This receptor was taken from a human donor with melanoma. CDR3: CASSSADRSEEKLFF. In DNA, the CDR3 is TGTGCCAGCAGTTCCGCGGACAGGTCGGAGGAAAAACTGTTTTTT.